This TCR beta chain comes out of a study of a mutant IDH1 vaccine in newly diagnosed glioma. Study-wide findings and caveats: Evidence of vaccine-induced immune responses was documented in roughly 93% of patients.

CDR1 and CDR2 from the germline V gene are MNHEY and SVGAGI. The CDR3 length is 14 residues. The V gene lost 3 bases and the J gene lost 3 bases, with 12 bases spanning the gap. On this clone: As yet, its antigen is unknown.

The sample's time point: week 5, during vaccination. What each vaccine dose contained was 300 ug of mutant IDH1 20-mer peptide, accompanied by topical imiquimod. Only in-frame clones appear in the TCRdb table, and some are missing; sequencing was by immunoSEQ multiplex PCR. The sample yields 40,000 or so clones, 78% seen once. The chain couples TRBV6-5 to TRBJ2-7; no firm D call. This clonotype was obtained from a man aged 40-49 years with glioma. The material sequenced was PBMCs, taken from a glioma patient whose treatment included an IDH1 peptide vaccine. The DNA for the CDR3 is TGTGCCAGCAGTTATCCCAGTAGCAACTACGAGCAGTACTTC. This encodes CASSYPSSNYEQYF.